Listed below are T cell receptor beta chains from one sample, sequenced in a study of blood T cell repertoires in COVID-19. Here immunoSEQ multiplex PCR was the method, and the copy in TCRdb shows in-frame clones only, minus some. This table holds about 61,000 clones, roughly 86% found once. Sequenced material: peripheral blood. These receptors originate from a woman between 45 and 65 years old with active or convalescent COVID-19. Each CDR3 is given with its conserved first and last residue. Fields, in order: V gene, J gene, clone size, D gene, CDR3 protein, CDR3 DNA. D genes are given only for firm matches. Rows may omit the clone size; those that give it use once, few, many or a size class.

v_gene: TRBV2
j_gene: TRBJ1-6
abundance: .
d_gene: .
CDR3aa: CASNKQDTYNSPLHF
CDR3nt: TGTGCCAGCAACAAGCAAGACACCTATAATTCACCCCTCCACTTT

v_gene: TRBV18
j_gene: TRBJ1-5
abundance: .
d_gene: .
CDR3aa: CASSVTGLSNQPQHF
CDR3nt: TGTGCCAGCTCAGTAACAGGGCTTAGCAATCAGCCCCAGCATTTT

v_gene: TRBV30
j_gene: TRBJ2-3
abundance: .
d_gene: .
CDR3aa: CAWSVGAGRTDTQYF
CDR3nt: TGTGCCTGGAGTGTAGGGGCGGGACGCACAGATACGCAGTATTTT

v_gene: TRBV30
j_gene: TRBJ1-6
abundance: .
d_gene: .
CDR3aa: CAWSVTAGNSPLHF
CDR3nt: TGTGCCTGGAGTGTTACCGCAGGGAATTCACCCCTCCACTTT

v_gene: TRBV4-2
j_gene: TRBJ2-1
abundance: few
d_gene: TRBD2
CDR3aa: CASSQKTLAGYNEQFF
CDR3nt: TGTGCCAGCAGCCAAAAGACACTAGCGGGGTACAATGAGCAGTTCTTC

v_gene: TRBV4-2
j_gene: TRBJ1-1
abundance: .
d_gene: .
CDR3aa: CASSQVTQNTEAFF
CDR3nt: TGTGCCAGCAGCCAAGTAACTCAGAACACTGAAGCTTTCTTT

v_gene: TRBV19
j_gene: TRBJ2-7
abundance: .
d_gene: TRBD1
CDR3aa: CASSGQRGRPPYEQYF
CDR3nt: TGTGCCAGTAGTGGCCAGAGGGGGCGCCCCCCCTACGAGCAGTACTTC

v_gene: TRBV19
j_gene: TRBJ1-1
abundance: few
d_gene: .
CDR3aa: CASSIGQFVGDTEAFF
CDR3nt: TGTGCCAGTAGTATAGGACAGTTTGTTGGGGACACTGAAGCTTTCTTT

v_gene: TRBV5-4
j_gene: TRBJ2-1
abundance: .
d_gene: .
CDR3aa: CASSPKGGWAYNEQFF
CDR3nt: TGTGCCAGCAGCCCTAAGGGAGGATGGGCATACAATGAGCAGTTCTTC

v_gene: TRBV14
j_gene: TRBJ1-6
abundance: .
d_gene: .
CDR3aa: CASSQYERRYSPLHF
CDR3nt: TGTGCCAGCAGCCAGTACGAGAGAAGATATTCACCCCTCCACTTT

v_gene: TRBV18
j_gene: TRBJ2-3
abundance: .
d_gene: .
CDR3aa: CASSPLRTAGGYTDTQYF
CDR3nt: TGTGCCAGCTCACCACTTAGGACTGCGGGTGGCTACACAGATACGCAGTATTTT

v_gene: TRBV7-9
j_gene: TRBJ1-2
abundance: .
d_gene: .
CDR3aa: CASSLEQTLANYGYTF
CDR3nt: TGTGCCAGCAGCTTAGAACAGACCTTAGCTAACTATGGCTACACCTTC

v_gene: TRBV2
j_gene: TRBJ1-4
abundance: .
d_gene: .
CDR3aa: CASSPREGRGEKLFF
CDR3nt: TGTGCCAGCAGCCCGCGGGAGGGCCGGGGTGAAAAACTGTTTTTT

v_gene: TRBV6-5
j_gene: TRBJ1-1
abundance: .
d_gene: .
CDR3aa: CASSYASEAFF
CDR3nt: TGTGCCAGCAGTTATGCGAGTGAAGCTTTCTTT

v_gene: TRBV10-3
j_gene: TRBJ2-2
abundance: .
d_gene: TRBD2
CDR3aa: CAISVASGPPSGELFF
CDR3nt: TGTGCCATCAGTGTAGCTAGCGGGCCCCCTTCCGGGGAGCTGTTTTTT